The 4 T cell receptor beta chains reported below all come from one sample, sequenced in a study of T cells after yellow fever vaccination. TCRdb fed the 5' RACE reads into MiXCR, producing one record per CDR3 protein. The sample lists 50,000 to 60,000 distinct CDR3 sequences, approximately 6% occurring once. The specimen comprised PBMCs, either bulk or a sorted T-cell subset (CD4+, CD8+, memory, or dextramer-sorted; not recorded which), sampled on the day of the yellow fever booster vaccination. Receptors originate from a man aged 18 to 29 who received the YFV17D yellow fever vaccine.

The chain combines TRBV6-1 with TRBJ2-3, with 8 nucleotides matching TRBD2. This CDR3 is 16 amino acids long. Trimming removed 6 bases from V and 6 bases from J; junction bases left unmatched: 14. Germline V CDR1 and CDR2: MNHNS, SASEGT. This CDR3 reads CASRAPRGGPTDTQYF. DNA of the CDR3: TGTGCCAGCAGGGCACCCCGGGGGGGCCCTACGGATACGCAGTATTTT.

In its sample, this clonotype was seen a few times. The chain has TRBV2 and TRBJ1-1; a possible D gene is TRBD1 (5 bases). CDR3 length: 14 residues. V gave up 7 bases and J gave up 2 bases, with 14 bases separating them. Germline CDR1 is SNHLY and CDR2 is FYNNEI. DNA of the CDR3: TGTGCCAGCAAGGAGGGGCCGTCTAACACTGAAGCTTTCTTT. Residues: CASKEGPSNTEAFF.

The chain is built from TRBV7-9 and TRBJ2-7; D is perhaps TRBD1 (6 bases). V was shortened by 6 bases and J by 5 bases, with 11 bases between the two germline ends. Per the germline V gene, CDR1 is SEHNR and CDR2 is FQNEAQ (reference sequence). The CDR3 length is 12 residues. This CDR3 reads CASSPDRDEQYV. CDR3 DNA sequence: TGTGCCAGCAGTCCGGACAGAGACGAGCAGTACGTC.

This clonotype was detected many times. The chain couples TRBV4-2 to TRBJ1-1; 10 nucleotides line up with TRBD1. Per the germline V gene, CDR1 is LGHNA and CDR2 is YNFKEQ. CDR3 length: 17 amino acids. Germline trimming cut 4 bases from V and 1 base from J; bases unmatched to any gene: 9. The CDR3: CASSLARQGAGNTEAFF. Here the CDR3 DNA reads TGTGCCAGCAGCCTAGCTCGACAGGGGGCTGGGAACACTGAAGCTTTCTTT.